Included here is one T cell receptor (beta chain) sequence, with context. These data come from a study of blood T cell repertoires in COVID-19. Method: immunoSEQ multiplex PCR; TCRdb's copy keeps in-frame clones and lacks some. Among about 35,000 clones, about 90% were seen once, and the ten largest hold 35% to 50%. The length of the CDR3 is 13 residues. The germline V gene encodes CDR1 ENHRY and CDR2 SYGVKD. Trimming cost V 4 bases and J 6 bases, with 12 bases left between them. The specimen was peripheral blood. This sequence joins TRBV10-3 and TRBJ1-1; possible D gene TRBD1, 6 bases. The sequence was obtained from a human donor in a cohort sampled during active COVID-19. CDR3 DNA: TGTGCCATCAGTGCCCGGGACAAATCTGAAGCTTTCTTT. It specifies CAISARDKSEAFF.